This T cell receptor (beta chain) was profiled in a study of cytomegalovirus exposure and HLA in healthy donors. In the case of this clone: Its antigen is unknown.

Study-wide results and limits: Sequencing had likely introduced a cluster of highly shared sequence variants as an artifact.

The CDR3 has 14 residues. Trimming took 4 bases from V and 5 from J, leaving 11 bases between them. The germline V gene encodes CDR1 SGHTA and CDR2 FQGNSA. Primers: 60 Vbeta forward and 13 Jbeta reverse. The repertoire was sequenced with immunoSEQ multiplex PCR; TCRdb's copy has only in-frame clones and lacks some. Across 150,000 to 200,000 clones, the top ten clones capture approximately 0.82% of the sample. The chain combines TRBV7-2 with TRBJ2-2; possibly TRBD1 for D (6 bases). The TCR originated in a woman younger than 30 in good health and CMV-seropositive. The sample was PBMCs. The CDR3 loop reads CASSSLRGTGELFF. DNA for the CDR3: TGTGCCAGCAGCTCTCTGAGGGGGACCGGGGAGCTGTTTTTT.